Below, 20 T cell receptor beta chains from the same sample are listed, as sequenced in a study of cytomegalovirus exposure and HLA in healthy donors. PCR amplification relied on 60 Vbeta primers (plus 13 Jbeta primers). TCRdb's copy holds only in-frame clones and misses some; the assay was immunoSEQ multiplex PCR. The table shows 150,000 to 200,000 clones, with about 13% occurring only once. Sequencing input: PBMCs. These receptors all come from a man aged 45 to 65 in good health and CMV-seropositive.

This clone was seen more than once but under ten times. The rearrangement joins TRBV27 to TRBJ2-1; 8 nucleotides line up with TRBD2. With V trimmed by 6 bases and J by 2 bases, 9 bases remained unmatched. The CDR3 is 16 amino acids. Germline-derived CDR1 and CDR2 are MNHEY and SMNVEV (reference sequence). The CDR3 DNA sequence: TGTGCCAGCAGACCTACCGGGACTAGTCCCTACAATGAGCAGTTCTTC. Its translation: CASRPTGTSPYNEQFF.

This clone was observed a single time. The rearrangement joins TRBV7-8 to TRBJ2-2, with TRBD2 identical over 12 bases. V lost 4 bases to trimming and J lost 2 bases; unmatched junction nucleotides: 8. Germline V gene sequence: CDR1 SGHVS, CDR2 FQNEAQ. The CDR3 runs to 18 residues. The CDR3 region is CASSSYGLAGRNTGELFF. The DNA of the CDR3 is TGTGCCAGCAGCTCATATGGACTAGCGGGGCGAAACACCGGGGAGCTGTTTTTT.

The sample holds a few counts of this clone. The J gene is TRBJ1-2, the V gene TRBV9; a possible D gene is TRBD1 (5 bases). There are 15 residues in the CDR3. Trimming cost V 0 bases and J 0 bases, with 9 bases left between them. Germline V gives CDR1 SGDLS, CDR2 YYNGEE. CDR3 nucleotides: TGTGCCAGCAGCGTAGGACAGCTCACTAACTATGGCTACACCTTC. Its translation: CASSVGQLTNYGYTF. The full variable domain, with the rest looked up from reference TRBV9 and TRBJ1-2, is DSGVTQTPKHLITATGQRVTLRCSPRSGDLSVYWYQQSLDQGLQFLIQYYNGEERAKGNILERFSAQQFPDLHSELNLSSLELGDSALYFCASSVGQLTNYGYTFGSGTRLTVV.

This clone turned up a few times. This chain links TRBV27 with TRBJ2-6; possible D gene TRBD2, 6 bases. CDR1 and CDR2 (germline): MNHEY, SMNVEV (reference sequence). Trimming pared 5 bases from V and 1 base from J, leaving 18 bases between. The CDR3 totals 18 residues. The CDR3 reads CASSPGPGVGSGANVLTF. The CDR3, as DNA: TGTGCCAGCAGTCCCGGACCGGGGGTAGGGTCTGGGGCCAACGTCCTGACTTTC. Complete variable domain (other parts from reference TRBV27 and TRBJ2-6): EAQVTQNPRYLITVTGKKLTVTCSQNMNHEYMSWYRQDPGLGLRQIYYSMNVEVTDKGDVPEGYKVSRKEKRNFPLILESPSPNQTSLYFCASSPGPGVGSGANVLTFGAGSRLTVL.

The chain links TRBV6-5 to TRBJ1-2, with TRBD1 matching 9 bases. The length of the CDR3 is 13 residues. CDR1 MNHEY and CDR2 SVGAGI come from the germline V gene. Losses at the gene ends were 6 bases for V and 10 bases for J; bases not matched to a gene: 9. In nucleotides, the CDR3 is TGTGCCAGCAGCGGGACAGGGTATCCTCCCTACACCTTC. Translating it yields CASSGTGYPPYTF.

The CDR3 region has the DNA TGTGCCAGCAGCCCCATTATGGGGGGGAACACTGAAGCTTTCTTT. This encodes CASSPIMGGNTEAFF. V and J are TRBV14 and TRBJ1-1; tentatively, D is TRBD1 (5 bases). CDR3 length equals 15 residues. The germline V gene has CDR1 SGHDN and CDR2 FVKESK. Trimming shortened V by 4 bases and J by 1 base, and 13 bases separated the two germline ends.

This sequence joins TRBV30 and TRBJ1-2; a possible D gene is TRBD1 (6 bases). Per the germline V gene, CDR1 is GTSNPN and CDR2 is SVGIG (reference sequence). The CDR3 totals 14 residues. V was shortened by 2 bases and J by 3 bases, with 13 bases between the two germline ends. In nucleotides, the CDR3 is TGTGCCTGGAGTCTACAGGGCTCTCACTATGGCTACACCTTC. Its translation: CAWSLQGSHYGYTF.

This clone was seen only a few times. The gene calls are TRBV6-5 and TRBJ1-6; no firm D call. The CDR3 covers 14 residues. V shed 0 bases and J shed 9 bases, with 9 bases lying between them. Per the germline V gene, CDR1 is MNHEY and CDR2 is SVGAGI. For the CDR3, the DNA is TGTGCCAGCAGTTACTCGCCAGGACTTTCACCCCTCCACTTT. Translation: CASSYSPGLSPLHF.

This clone was recorded a few times. The chain couples TRBV7-9 to TRBJ1-1, with D unclear. This CDR3 is 13 amino acids long. Trimming removed 1 base from V and 8 bases from J, with 11 bases in between. Germline CDR1 is SEHNR and CDR2 is FQNEAQ (reference sequence). The CDR3 nucleotides read TGTGCCAGCAGCTTAGATTGGGGAGAAGAAGCTTTCTTT. Translated, it gives CASSLDWGEEAFF.

This clone showed up just a few times. Within the sample, other DNA sequences also encode this same CDR3. The chain joins TRBV2 to TRBJ1-5, with 10 bases lining up with TRBD1. Unmatched junction bases numbered 2, after V lost 5 bases and J lost 1 base. The CDR3 totals 15 residues. From germline, CDR1 is SNHLY and CDR2 FYNNEI. CDR3 sequence (DNA): TGTGCCAGCAGTCGACAGGGGGCGAGCAATCAGCCCCAGCATTTT. This translates into CASSRQGASNQPQHF. Looking up the rest from reference TRBV2 and TRBJ1-5 gives the full variable domain: EPEVTQTPSHQVTQMGQEVILRCVPISNHLYFYWYRQILGQKVEFLVSFYNNEISEKSEIFDDQFSVERPDGSNFTLKIRSTKLEDSAMYFCASSRQGASNQPQHFGDGTRLSIL.

This clone appeared a few times. This chain uses TRBV5-1 with TRBJ1-1; 12 nucleotides line up with TRBD1. CDR1 is SGHRS, CDR2 YFSETQ, per germline. J was trimmed by 5 bases and V by 4 bases; bases with no gene match: 6. This CDR3 contains 15 residues. CDR3 protein: CASSGGQGAMTEAFF. In nucleotides, the CDR3 is TGCGCCAGCAGCGGGGGACAGGGGGCGATGACTGAAGCTTTCTTT.

Of note for this clone: A junction boundary mismatches the germline segment, possibly from a read error. Within the sample, other DNA sequences also encode this same CDR3. The V call is TRBV9, the J call TRBJ1-1; D is possibly TRBD1 (5 bases). Germline V CDR1 and CDR2: SGDLS, YYNGEE. The CDR3 contains 15 residues. For the CDR3, the DNA is TGTGCCAGCAGCGGAGGCAGGACACTGGACACTGAAGCTTTCTTC. Translated, it gives CASSGGRTLDTEAFF.

This clone was counted only a few times. This chain links TRBV30 with TRBJ2-3, with 9 bases matching TRBD2. CDR3 size: 13 residues. Trimming at V came to 4 bases and at J to 2 bases, leaving 1 base not matched to a gene. The V gene's germline CDR1 is GTSNPN and CDR2 SVGIG (reference sequence). CDR3 region: CAWTSGNTDTQYF. In nucleotides, the CDR3 is TGTGCCTGGACTAGCGGGAACACAGATACGCAGTATTTT.

This clone was detected a few times. The chain couples TRBV11-3 to TRBJ1-4, with D perhaps matching TRBD1 (5 bases). Trimming took off 4 bases at V and 2 bases at J, with 11 bases between the two ends. The CDR3 runs 15 residues. CDR1 is SGHNT, CDR2 YENEEA, per germline. CDR3 in DNA: TGTGCCAGCAGCTACCGGGGGGGGACTAATGAAAAACTGTTTTTT. Its protein is CASSYRGGTNEKLFF. Looking up the rest from reference TRBV11-3 and TRBJ1-4 gives the full variable domain: EAGVVQSPRYKIIEKKQPVAFWCNPISGHNTLYWYLQNLGQGPELLIRYENEEAVDDSQLPKDRFSAERLKGVDSTLKIQPAELGDSAVYLCASSYRGGTNEKLFFGSGTQLSVL.

The chain employs TRBV6-1 and TRBJ2-3; TRBD1 might be the D (5 bases). The CDR3 extends over 16 amino acids. Trimming removed 4 bases from V and 0 bases from J, with 14 bases in between. Germline V lookup: CDR1 MNHNS, CDR2 SASEGT. The CDR3 sequence: CASSGPTATSTDTQYF. Written as DNA, the CDR3 is TGTGCCAGCAGTGGACCGACAGCTACTAGCACAGATACGCAGTATTTT.

This clone has more than one count but fewer than ten. The chain has TRBV6-1 and TRBJ2-7; 15 bases fit TRBD2. This CDR3 is built from 15 residues. V lost 8 bases, J lost 3 bases, and 5 bases stayed unmatched. CDR1 is MNHNS, CDR2 SASEGT, per germline. The DNA for the CDR3 is TGTGCCAGCGGGGTGGGACTAGCGGGGGGCTACGAGCAGTACTTC. Its translation is CASGVGLAGGYEQYF.

This clone was counted a few times. This chain joins TRBV7-6 and TRBJ2-5; 9 bases agree with TRBD2. The CDR3 has 16 amino acids. V lost 1 base to trimming and J lost 0 bases; unmatched junction nucleotides: 3. Germline assignment: CDR1 SGHVS and CDR2 FNYEAQ. Here the CDR3 reads CASSLGLAGNQETQYF. The CDR3 bases are TGTGCCAGCAGCTTAGGGCTAGCGGGAAACCAAGAGACCCAGTACTTC.

This clone was picked up a small number of times. V gene TRBV30 combines with J gene TRBJ2-7; perhaps TRBD1 as D (6 bases). Trimming removed 0 bases from V and 2 bases from J, with 17 bases in between. In germline, CDR1 is GTSNPN, CDR2 SVGIG (reference sequence). This CDR3 contains 16 residues. The CDR3 sequence: CAWSVRRGTHTYEQYF. Written as DNA, the CDR3 is TGTGCCTGGAGTGTACGAAGGGGGACACATACCTACGAGCAGTACTTC.

A few counts support this clone. V and J are TRBV9 and TRBJ2-2, with 7 bases identical to TRBD1. The germline gives CDR1 SGDLS, CDR2 YYNGEE. This CDR3 is 13 amino acids long. With 7 bases clipped from V and 4 bases from J, the junction kept 4 bases outside the gene matches. The CDR3 DNA reads as TGTGCCAGCTCCAGGGACAGCACCGGGGAGCTGTTTTTT. Protein: CASSRDSTGELFF.

The chain joins TRBV29-1 to TRBJ1-1, with D maybe TRBD1 (5 bases). CDR3 length: 13 amino acids. The V end was cut by 3 bases, the J end by 3 bases, with 11 bases between. From germline, CDR1 is SQVTM and CDR2 ANQGSEA. CDR3 sequence (DNA): TGCAGCGTTGAGGAGGGACGGGACACTGAAGCTTTCTTT. It is translated as CSVEEGRDTEAFF.